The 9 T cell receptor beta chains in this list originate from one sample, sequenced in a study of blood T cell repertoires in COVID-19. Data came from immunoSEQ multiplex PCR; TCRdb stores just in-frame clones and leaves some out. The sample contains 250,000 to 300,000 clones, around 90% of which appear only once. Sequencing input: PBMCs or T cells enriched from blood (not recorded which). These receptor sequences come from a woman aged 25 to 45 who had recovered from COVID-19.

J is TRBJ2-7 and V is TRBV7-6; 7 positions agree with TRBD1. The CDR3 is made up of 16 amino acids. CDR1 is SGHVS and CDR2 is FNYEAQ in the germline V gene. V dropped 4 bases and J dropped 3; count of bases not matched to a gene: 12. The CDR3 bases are TGTGCCAGCAGCTCCTATTTTTCGGACAGGTACTACGAGCAGTACTTC. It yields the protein CASSSYFSDRYYEQYF.

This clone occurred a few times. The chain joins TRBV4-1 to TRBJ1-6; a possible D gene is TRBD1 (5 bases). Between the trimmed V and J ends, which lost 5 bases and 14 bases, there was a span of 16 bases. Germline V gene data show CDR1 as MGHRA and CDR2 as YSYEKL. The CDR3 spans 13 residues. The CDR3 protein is CASSSGDGNSLHF. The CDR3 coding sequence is TGCGCCAGCAGCTCGGGGGACGGGAATTCCCTCCACTTT.

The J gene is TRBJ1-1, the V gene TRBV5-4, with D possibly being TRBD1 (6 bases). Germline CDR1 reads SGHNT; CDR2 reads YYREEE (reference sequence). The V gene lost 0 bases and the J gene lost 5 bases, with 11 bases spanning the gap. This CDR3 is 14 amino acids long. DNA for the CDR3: TGTGCCAGCAGCTTGGAGCGGGGGGCGACTGAAGCTTTCTTT. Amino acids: CASSLERGATEAFF.

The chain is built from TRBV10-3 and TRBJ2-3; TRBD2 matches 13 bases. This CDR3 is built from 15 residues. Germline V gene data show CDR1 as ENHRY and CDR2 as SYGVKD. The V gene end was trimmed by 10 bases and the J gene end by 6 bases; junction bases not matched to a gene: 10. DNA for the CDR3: TGTGCCAGTTATCCCGGGACTAGCGGGATGGATACGCAGTATTTT. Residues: CASYPGTSGMDTQYF.

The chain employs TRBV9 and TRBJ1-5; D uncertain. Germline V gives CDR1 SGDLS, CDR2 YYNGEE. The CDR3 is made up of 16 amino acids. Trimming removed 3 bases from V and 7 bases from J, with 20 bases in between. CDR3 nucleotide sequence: TGTGCCAGCAGCGCTAGCCCGACGGCTTTCGAACAGCCCCAGCATTTT. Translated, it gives CASSASPTAFEQPQHF.

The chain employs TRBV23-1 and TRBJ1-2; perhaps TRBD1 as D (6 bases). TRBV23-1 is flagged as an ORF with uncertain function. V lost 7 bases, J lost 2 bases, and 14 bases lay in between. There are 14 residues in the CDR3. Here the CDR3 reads CASKSRGHNYGYTF. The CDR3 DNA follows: TGCGCCAGCAAGTCTAGGGGACACAACTATGGCTACACCTTC.

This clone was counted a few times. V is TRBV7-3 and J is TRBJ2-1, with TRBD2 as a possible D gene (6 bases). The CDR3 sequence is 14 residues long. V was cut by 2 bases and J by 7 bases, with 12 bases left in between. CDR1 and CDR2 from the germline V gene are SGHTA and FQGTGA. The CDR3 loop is CASSLAGPGNEQFF. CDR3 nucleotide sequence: TGTGCCAGCAGCTTAGCGGGACCGGGTAATGAGCAGTTCTTC.

The CDR3 nucleotides read TGTGCCATCAGCGCCGCCGCGGACAGGCCAGATCAGCCCCAGCATTTT. It specifies CAISAAADRPDQPQHF. The chain joins TRBV10-3 to TRBJ1-5, with 7 bases matching TRBD1. The junction had 13 bases not matched to a gene; V was cut back by 6 bases and J by 5 bases. In germline, CDR1 is ENHRY, CDR2 SYGVKD. The CDR3 runs to 16 residues.

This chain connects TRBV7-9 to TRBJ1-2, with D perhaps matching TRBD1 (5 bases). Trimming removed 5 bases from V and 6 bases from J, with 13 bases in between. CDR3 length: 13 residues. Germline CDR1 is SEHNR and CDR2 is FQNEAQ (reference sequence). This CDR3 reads CASSPGGGHGYTF. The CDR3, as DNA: TGTGCCAGCAGCCCCGGGGGTGGCCATGGCTACACCTTC.